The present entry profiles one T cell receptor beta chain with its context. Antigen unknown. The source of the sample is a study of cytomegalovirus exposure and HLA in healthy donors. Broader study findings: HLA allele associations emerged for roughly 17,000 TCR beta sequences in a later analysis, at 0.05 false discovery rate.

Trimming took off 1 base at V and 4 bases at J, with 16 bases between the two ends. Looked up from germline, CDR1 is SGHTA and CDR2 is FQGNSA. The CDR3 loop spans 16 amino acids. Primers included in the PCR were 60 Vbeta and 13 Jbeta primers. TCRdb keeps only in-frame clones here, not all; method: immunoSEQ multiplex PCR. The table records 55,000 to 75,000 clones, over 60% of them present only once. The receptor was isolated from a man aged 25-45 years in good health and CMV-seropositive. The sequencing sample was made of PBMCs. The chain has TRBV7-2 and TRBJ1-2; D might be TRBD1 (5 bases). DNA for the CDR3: TGTGCCAGCAGCTTAGTCGGAGATAGGGGAGGCTATGGCTACACCTTC. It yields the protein CASSLVGDRGGYGYTF.